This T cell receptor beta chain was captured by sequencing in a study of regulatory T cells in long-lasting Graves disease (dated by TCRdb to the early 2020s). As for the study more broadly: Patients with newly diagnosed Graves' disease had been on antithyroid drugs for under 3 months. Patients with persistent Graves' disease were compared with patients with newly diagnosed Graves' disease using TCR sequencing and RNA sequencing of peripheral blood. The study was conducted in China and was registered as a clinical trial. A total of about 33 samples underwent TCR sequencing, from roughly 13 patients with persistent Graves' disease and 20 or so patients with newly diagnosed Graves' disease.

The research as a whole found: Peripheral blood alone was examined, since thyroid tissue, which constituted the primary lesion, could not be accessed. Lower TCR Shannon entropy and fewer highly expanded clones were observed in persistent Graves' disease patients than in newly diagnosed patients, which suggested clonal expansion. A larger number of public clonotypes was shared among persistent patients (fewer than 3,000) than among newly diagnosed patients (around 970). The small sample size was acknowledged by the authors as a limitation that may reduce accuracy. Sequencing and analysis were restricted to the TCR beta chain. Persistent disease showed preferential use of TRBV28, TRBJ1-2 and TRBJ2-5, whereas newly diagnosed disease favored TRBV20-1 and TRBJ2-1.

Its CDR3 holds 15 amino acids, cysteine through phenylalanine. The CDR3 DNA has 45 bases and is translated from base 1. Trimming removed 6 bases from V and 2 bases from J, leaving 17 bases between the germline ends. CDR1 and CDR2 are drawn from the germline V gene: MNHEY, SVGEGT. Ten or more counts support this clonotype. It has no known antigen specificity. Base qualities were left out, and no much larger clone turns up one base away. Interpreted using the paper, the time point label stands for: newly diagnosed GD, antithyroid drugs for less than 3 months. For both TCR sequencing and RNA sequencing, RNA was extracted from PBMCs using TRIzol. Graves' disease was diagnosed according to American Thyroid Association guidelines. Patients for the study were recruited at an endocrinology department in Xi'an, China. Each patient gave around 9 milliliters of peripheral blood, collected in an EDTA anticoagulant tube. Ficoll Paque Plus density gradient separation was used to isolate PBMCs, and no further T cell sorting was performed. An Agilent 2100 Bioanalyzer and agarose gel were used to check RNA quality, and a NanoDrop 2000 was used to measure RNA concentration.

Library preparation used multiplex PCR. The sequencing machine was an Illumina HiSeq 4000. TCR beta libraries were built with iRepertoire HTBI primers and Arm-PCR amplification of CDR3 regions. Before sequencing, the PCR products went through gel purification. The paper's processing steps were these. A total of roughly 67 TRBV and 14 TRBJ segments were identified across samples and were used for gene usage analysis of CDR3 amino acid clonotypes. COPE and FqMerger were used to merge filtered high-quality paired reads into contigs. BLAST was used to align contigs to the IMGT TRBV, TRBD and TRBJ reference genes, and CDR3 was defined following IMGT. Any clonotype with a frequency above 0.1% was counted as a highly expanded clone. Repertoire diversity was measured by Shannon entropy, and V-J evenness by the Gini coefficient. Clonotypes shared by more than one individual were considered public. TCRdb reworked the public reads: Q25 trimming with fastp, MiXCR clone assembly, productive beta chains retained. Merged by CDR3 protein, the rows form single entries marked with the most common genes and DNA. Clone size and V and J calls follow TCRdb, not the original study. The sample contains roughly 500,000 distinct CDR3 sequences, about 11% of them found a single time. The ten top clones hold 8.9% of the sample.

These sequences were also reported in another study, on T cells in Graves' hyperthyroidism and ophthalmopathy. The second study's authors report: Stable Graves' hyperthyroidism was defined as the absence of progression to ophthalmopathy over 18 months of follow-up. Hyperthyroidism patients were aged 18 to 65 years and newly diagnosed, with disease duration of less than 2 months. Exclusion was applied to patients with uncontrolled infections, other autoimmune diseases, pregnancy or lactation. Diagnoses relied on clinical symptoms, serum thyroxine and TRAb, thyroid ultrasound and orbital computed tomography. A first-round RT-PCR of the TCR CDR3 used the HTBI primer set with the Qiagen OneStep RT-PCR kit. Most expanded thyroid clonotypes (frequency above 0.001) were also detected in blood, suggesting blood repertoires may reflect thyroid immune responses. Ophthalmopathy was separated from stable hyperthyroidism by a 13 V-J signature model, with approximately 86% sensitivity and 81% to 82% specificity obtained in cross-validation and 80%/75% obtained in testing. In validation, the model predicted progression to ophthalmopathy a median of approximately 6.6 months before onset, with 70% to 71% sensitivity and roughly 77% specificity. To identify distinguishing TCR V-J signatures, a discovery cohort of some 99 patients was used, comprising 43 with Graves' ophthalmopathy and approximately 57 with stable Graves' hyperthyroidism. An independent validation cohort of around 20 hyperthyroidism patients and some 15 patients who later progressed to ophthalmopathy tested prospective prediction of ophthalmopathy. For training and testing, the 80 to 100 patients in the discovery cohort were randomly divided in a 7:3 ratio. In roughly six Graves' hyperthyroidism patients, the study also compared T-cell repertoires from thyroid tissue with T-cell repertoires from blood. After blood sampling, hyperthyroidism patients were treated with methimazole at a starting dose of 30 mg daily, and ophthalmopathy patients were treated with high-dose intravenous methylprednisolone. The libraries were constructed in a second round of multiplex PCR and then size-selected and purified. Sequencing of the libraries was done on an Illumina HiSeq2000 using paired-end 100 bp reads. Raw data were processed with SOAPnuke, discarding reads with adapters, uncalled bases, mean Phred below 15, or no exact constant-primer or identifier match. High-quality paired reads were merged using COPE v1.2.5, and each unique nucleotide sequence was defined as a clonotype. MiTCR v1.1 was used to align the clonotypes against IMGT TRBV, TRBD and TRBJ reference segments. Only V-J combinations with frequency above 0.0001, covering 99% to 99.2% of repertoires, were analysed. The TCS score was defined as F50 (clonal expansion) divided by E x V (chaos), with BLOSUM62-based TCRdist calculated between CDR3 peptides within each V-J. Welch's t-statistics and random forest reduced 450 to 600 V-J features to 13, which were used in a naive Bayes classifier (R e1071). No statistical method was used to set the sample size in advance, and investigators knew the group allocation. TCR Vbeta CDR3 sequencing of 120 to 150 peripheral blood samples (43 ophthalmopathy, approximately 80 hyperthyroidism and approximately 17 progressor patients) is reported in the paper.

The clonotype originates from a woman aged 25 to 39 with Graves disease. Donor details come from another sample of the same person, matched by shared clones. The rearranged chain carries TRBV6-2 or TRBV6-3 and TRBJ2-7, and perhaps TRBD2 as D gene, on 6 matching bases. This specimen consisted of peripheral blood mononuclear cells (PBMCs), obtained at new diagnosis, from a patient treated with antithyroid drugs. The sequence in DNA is TGTGCCAGCAGGCCCGGGGGTTCTTATACCTACGAGCAGTACTTC. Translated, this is CASRPGGSYTYEQYF.